This is a list of T cell receptor beta chains from one sample in a study of identical twins. In TCRdb, the 5' RACE reads were re-called with MiXCR into one record per CDR3 protein. The table includes 1.5 million to 2 million distinct CDR3 sequences, around a third detected once. The sequenced sample consisted of cord blood. Receptor source: a newborn girl in good health. Each CDR3 is given with its conserved first and last residue. The order of the fields is CDR3 length, J gene, D gene, V gene, CDR3 protein. A D gene is named only where the DNA matches it firmly.

len: 14; j_gene: TRBJ2-2; d_gene: TRBD1; v_gene: TRBV20-1; CDR3aa: CSAKGAGNTGELFF
len: 17; j_gene: NA; d_gene: TRBD1; v_gene: TRBV28; CDR3aa: CASSPPRQGAQYNEQYF
len: 16; j_gene: TRBJ1-1; d_gene: TRBD1; v_gene: TRBV11-2; CDR3aa: CASYSPDRGRYTEAFF
len: 11; j_gene: TRBJ2-5; d_gene: NA; v_gene: TRBV29-1; CDR3aa: CCVAGGNEQYF
len: 16; j_gene: TRBJ1-2; d_gene: NA; v_gene: TRBV4-1; CDR3aa: CASSQDQAGRDYGYTF
len: 13; j_gene: TRBJ1-2; d_gene: NA; v_gene: TRBV7-9; CDR3aa: CASNEQENYGYTF
len: 14; j_gene: TRBJ1-2; d_gene: NA; v_gene: TRBV5-1; CDR3aa: CASSLAQGLDGYTF
len: 16; j_gene: TRBJ2-3; d_gene: TRBD2; v_gene: TRBV20-1; CDR3aa: CSAREVAGGSPDTQYF
len: 15; j_gene: TRBJ2-5; d_gene: NA; v_gene: TRBV28; CDR3aa: CASSLGSQPQETQYF
len: 15; j_gene: TRBJ2-7; d_gene: NA; v_gene: TRBV6-6; CDR3aa: CASSYRVGDLYEQYF
len: 17; j_gene: NA; d_gene: NA; v_gene: TRBV5-4; CDR3aa: CASSLKLTGTIHYEQYF
len: 14; j_gene: TRBJ2-7; d_gene: TRBD1; v_gene: TRBV20-1; CDR3aa: CSAIGTGDGYEQYF
len: 14; j_gene: TRBJ2-3; d_gene: TRBD2; v_gene: TRBV7-9; CDR3aa: CASSLGRAMDTQYF
len: 14; j_gene: TRBJ1-2; d_gene: TRBD1; v_gene: TRBV20-1; CDR3aa: CSARTDRVNYGYTF
len: 13; j_gene: TRBJ1-1; d_gene: NA; v_gene: TRBV20-1; CDR3aa: CSARVPQNTEAFF
len: 15; j_gene: TRBJ2-1; d_gene: NA; v_gene: TRBV5-1; CDR3aa: CASSLWGVPDNEQFF
len: 14; j_gene: TRBJ2-3; d_gene: TRBD2; v_gene: TRBV5-6; CDR3aa: CASSRNRLATTQYF
len: 14; j_gene: TRBJ2-7; d_gene: TRBD2; v_gene: TRBV12-3/TRBV12-4; CDR3aa: CASSPSGGLGEQYF
len: 12; j_gene: TRBJ2-7; d_gene: NA; v_gene: TRBV10-3; CDR3aa: CAISERGSEQYF
len: 15; j_gene: TRBJ2-3; d_gene: TRBD2; v_gene: TRBV12-3/TRBV12-4; CDR3aa: CASRPLAGSPDTQYF
len: 16; j_gene: TRBJ2-6; d_gene: NA; v_gene: TRBV7-9; CDR3aa: CASSLPGTPGANVLTF
len: 12; j_gene: TRBJ2-7; d_gene: NA; v_gene: TRBV20-1; CDR3aa: CSARRRLYEQYF
len: 18; j_gene: TRBJ2-1; d_gene: TRBD2; v_gene: TRBV2; CDR3aa: CASSERSSGGVLYNEQFF
len: 17; j_gene: TRBJ2-3; d_gene: TRBD1; v_gene: TRBV28; CDR3aa: CASSLWGQGLLTDTQYF
len: 20; j_gene: TRBJ2-3; d_gene: TRBD2; v_gene: TRBV4-2; CDR3aa: CASSQDTFERAGTVLDTQYF
len: 14; j_gene: TRBJ1-1; d_gene: NA; v_gene: TRBV29-1; CDR3aa: CSVGEGATNTEAFF
len: 13; j_gene: TRBJ2-7; d_gene: NA; v_gene: TRBV10-2; CDR3aa: CASSVVFSYEQYF
len: 15; j_gene: TRBJ2-7; d_gene: NA; v_gene: TRBV12-3/TRBV12-4; CDR3aa: CASSLSEHPGYEQYF
len: 14; j_gene: TRBJ2-7; d_gene: NA; v_gene: TRBV27; CDR3aa: CASSLWTHSYEQYF
len: 16; j_gene: TRBJ1-2; d_gene: NA; v_gene: TRBV28; CDR3aa: CASKPLSGSWAYGYTF
len: 14; j_gene: TRBJ2-5; d_gene: NA; v_gene: TRBV18; CDR3aa: CASSPSAGEETQYF
len: 11; j_gene: TRBJ2-5; d_gene: NA; v_gene: TRBV6-1; CDR3aa: CASSEEKTQYF
len: 18; j_gene: TRBJ2-3; d_gene: TRBD2; v_gene: TRBV6-1; CDR3aa: CASSQPRLAGTWLDTQYF
len: 14; j_gene: TRBJ1-1; d_gene: NA; v_gene: TRBV21-1; CDR3aa: CASSKGTGNTEAFF